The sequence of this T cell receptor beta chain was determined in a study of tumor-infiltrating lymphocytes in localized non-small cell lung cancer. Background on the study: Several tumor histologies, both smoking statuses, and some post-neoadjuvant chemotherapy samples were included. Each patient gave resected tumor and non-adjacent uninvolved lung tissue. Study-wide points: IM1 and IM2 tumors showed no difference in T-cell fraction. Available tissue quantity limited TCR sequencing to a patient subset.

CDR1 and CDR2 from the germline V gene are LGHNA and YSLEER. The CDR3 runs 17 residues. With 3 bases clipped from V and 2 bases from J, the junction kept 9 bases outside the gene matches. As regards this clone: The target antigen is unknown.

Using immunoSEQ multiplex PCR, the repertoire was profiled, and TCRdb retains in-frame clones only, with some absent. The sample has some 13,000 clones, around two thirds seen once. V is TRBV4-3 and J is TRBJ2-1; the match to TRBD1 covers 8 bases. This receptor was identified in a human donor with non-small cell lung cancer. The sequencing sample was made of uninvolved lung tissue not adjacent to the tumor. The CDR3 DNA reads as TGCGCCAGCAGCCAGATCCAGGGGGCAGGGGCCTACAATGAGCAGTTCTTC. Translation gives CASSQIQGAGAYNEQFF.